These 7 T cell receptor beta chains were sequenced from one sample in a study of T cell responses to AZD1222 COVID-19 vaccine listed by TCRdb under 2021. The time point label of this sample denotes: baseline before first vaccination. The library was obtained by the immunoSEQ multiplex PCR assay. TCRdb mirrors the immuneACCESS table, restricted to in-frame sequences. Some clones are absent from its copies; in checked studies, under half trace to an unresolved V gene, and the reason for the others is unknown. Counted in this sample were about 120,000 clones; roughly nine tenths of them appeared once. Around 3.1% of the sample goes to the ten largest clones. This specimen was peripheral blood, taken on day 0 of AZD1222 vaccination. The source is an adult in good health.

As DNA, the CDR3 is TGTGCCAGCAGTCTGGCAGGTCCCGGGACAGGGGTGTACGAGCAGTACTTC. It is translated as CASSLAGPGTGVYEQYF. The rearrangement links TRBV28 to TRBJ2-7, with TRBD1 matching over 10 bases. Germline CDR1 and CDR2: MDHEN and SYDVKM. The trim removed 5 bases at V and 4 bases at J, leaving 14 bases unmatched. This CDR3 is built from 17 residues.

The genes are TRBV19 and TRBJ1-2, with TRBD1 identical over 9 bases. V lost 6 bases, J lost 5 bases, and 7 bases stayed unmatched. Germline CDR1 is LNHDA and CDR2 is SQIVND (reference sequence). The CDR3 is 14 amino acids. CDR3 nucleotides: TGTGCCAGTAGCCTTGGACAGGGGAGATATGGCTACACCTTC. Amino acids: CASSLGQGRYGYTF.

The J gene is TRBJ2-1, the V gene TRBV7-2, with TRBD2 matching over 8 bases. This CDR3 region has 18 residues. V shed 8 bases, J shed 8 bases, and the junction held 23 bases outside the gene matches. Germline CDR1 is SGHTA and CDR2 is FQGNSA. In DNA, the CDR3 is TGTGCCAGCGCCTACCCCCTAGCGGGTGGTTCCGTAAAGGATGAGCAGTTCTTC. Translation gives CASAYPLAGGSVKDEQFF.

The genes are TRBV28 and TRBJ1-2; D is ambiguous. With 7 bases removed from V and 0 bases from J, the gap between germline ends came to 9 bases. The CDR3 is 13 amino acids. Germline CDR1 reads MDHEN; CDR2 reads SYDVKM. DNA of the CDR3: TGTGCCAGCACCCTTGACACTAACTATGGCTACACCTTC. This encodes CASTLDTNYGYTF.

Written as DNA, the CDR3 is TGTGCCAGCAGCTTATTCGCAGCGGGGGCGAATCCACCCCTCCACTTT. Amino acid sequence: CASSLFAAGANPPLHF. The chain couples TRBV11-2 to TRBJ1-6, with D possibly TRBD1 on 6 matching bases. V was trimmed by 2 bases and J by 11 bases, leaving 19 bases between them. This CDR3 region has 16 residues. Per germline, CDR1 SGHAT and CDR2 FQNNGV.

V and J are TRBV19 and TRBJ1-5; tentative D call: TRBD1 (5 bases). The CDR3 loop spans 15 amino acids. Germline loops: CDR1 LNHDA, CDR2 SQIVND (reference sequence). V was shortened by 1 base and J by 8 bases, with 15 bases between the two germline ends. CDR3 coding DNA: TGTGCCAGTAGTATAGGGGGTACAGGCAGGGAGCCCCAGCATTTT. Protein sequence: CASSIGGTGREPQHF.

This clone came up once. The chain couples TRBV5-1 to TRBJ2-3; 10 bases align to TRBD1. The junction had 6 bases not matched to a gene; V was cut back by 4 bases and J by 7 bases. Germline CDR1 is SGHRS and CDR2 is YFSETQ. This CDR3 contains 14 residues. CDR3 sequence (DNA): TGCGCCAGCAGCGCCGGACAGGGGGGTTATACGCAGTATTTT. Amino acids: CASSAGQGGYTQYF. The full variable domain, its missing parts supplied by reference TRBV5-1 and TRBJ2-3, is KAGVTQTPRYLIKTRGQQVTLSCSPISGHRSVSWYQQTPGQGLQFLFEYFSETQRNKGNFPGRFSGRQFSNSRSEMNVSTLELGDSALYLCASSAGQGGYTQYFGPGTRLTVL.